Listed here is a single TCR beta chain. Antigen specificity is unknown. Its ends do not fully match the called genes, so a read error is possible. Before being chosen for sequencing, patients had shown CD8+CD57+ cell expansion by flow cytometry. Therapy had not been given to patients before blood sampling. Genomic DNA served as template for TCR beta VDJ and CDR3 profiling. TCRdb re-called the reads through MiXCR, storing one row per CDR3 protein. The sample lists roughly 250,000 distinct CDR3 sequences, 82% seen once, with around 40% in the top ten. The sample originates from a study of CD8+CD57+ T cells in acquired aplastic anemia. Across the study: Recorded DNA amounts for sorted CD4+ and CD8+ cells had an average of around 3.5 ug.

Looked up from germline, CDR1 is SGHTA and CDR2 is FQGTGA. The CDR3 runs to 14 residues. Study-level findings and limits: For CD8+ Simpson's diversity, patients and controls showed no significant difference. Patients had roughly 29 CD8+ CDR3 sequences in common with controls (the shared set).

This chain uses TRBV7-3 with TRBJ2-5; D is undetermined. The sample comprised sorted CD4+, CD8+, or CD8+CD57+ T cells (not recorded which) from PBMCs. The source is a human donor with aplastic anemia. The CDR3 bases are TGTGCCACCAGCTGCGCGAGTCAGCAGGAGACCCAGGACTTC. This translates into CATSCASQQETQDF.